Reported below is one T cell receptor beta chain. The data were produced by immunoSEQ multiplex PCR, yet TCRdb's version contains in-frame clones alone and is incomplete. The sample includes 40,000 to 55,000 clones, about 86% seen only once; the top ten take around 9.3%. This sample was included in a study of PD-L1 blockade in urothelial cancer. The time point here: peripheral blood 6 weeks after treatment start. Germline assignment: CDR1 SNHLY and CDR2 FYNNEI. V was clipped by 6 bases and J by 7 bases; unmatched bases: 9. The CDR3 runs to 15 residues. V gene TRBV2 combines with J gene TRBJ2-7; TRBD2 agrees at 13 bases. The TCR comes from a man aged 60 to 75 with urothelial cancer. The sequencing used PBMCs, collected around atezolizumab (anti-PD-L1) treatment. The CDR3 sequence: CASSRTGTSGEEQYF. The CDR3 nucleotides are TGTGCCAGCAGCCGGACGGGGACTAGCGGGGAAGAGCAGTACTTC.